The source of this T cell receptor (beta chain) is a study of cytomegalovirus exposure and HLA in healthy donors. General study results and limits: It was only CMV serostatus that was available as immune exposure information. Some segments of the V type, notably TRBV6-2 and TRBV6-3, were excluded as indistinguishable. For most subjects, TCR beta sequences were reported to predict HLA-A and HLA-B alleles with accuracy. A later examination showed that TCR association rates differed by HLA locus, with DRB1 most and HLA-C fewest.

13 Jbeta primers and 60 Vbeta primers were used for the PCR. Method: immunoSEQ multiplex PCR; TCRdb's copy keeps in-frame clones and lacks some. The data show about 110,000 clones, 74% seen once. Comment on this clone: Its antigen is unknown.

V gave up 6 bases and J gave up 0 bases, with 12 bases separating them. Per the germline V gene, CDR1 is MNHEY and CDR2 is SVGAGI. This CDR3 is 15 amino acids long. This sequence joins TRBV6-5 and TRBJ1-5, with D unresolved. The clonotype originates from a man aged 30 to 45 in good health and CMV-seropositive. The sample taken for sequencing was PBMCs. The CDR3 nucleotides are TGTGCCAGCAGGATCACGGAGTATAGCAATCAGCCCCAGCATTTT. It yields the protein CASRITEYSNQPQHF.